The source of this TCR beta chain is a study of T cell responses to AZD1222 COVID-19 vaccine. Study conclusions and caveats: Regions 160-218 and 743-854 held dominance among vaccine-associated CD4 TCRs, which spanned spike. Donor demographics were predominantly white British with a female majority; clonal diversity may be underestimated. Repertoire collection took place solely once the T cell response had peaked.

The protocol was immunoSEQ multiplex PCR, while the TCRdb copy is restricted to in-frame clones and leaves out a portion. This sample has about 120,000 clones, with 90% found just once. From germline, CDR1 is SNHLY and CDR2 FYNNEI. This CDR3 has 17 amino acids. J was trimmed by 7 bases and V by 8 bases; bases with no gene match: 20. As regards this clone: The antigen remains unidentified.

The receptor was isolated from an adult who received the MenACWY meningococcal vaccine as a control. Sample: peripheral blood, taken 28 days after the second dose of the MenACWY control vaccine. This chain joins TRBV2 and TRBJ2-1, with TRBD2 identical over 7 bases. CDR3 sequence: CASQSRASGRVGNEQFF. Written as DNA, the CDR3 is TGTGCCAGCCAGAGCCGGGCTAGCGGAAGGGTTGGGAATGAGCAGTTCTTC. The variable domain in full, completed from reference TRBV2 and TRBJ2-1, reads EPEVTQTPSHQVTQMGQEVILRCVPISNHLYFYWYRQILGQKVEFLVSFYNNEISEKSEIFDDQFSVERPDGSNFTLKIRSTKLEDSAMYFCASQSRASGRVGNEQFFGPGTRLTVL.